Presented here are 20 T cell receptor beta chains from one specimen sequenced in a study of control samples from healthy donors and cancer patients. The protocol was immunoSEQ multiplex PCR, while the TCRdb copy is restricted to in-frame clones and leaves out a portion. Seen here are more than 95,000 clones, about 87% observed once, and the top ten hold around 3%. Sample: blood. All receptors come from a man in his 60s in good health.

The chain uses TRBV9 and TRBJ1-5; no clear D. The CDR3 covers 15 residues. V gave up 3 bases and J gave up 0 bases, with 10 bases separating them. The germline gives CDR1 SGDLS, CDR2 YYNGEE. The CDR3 DNA reads as TGTGCCAGCAGCGCGACGGGGAATAGCAATCAGCCCCAGCATTTT. Protein product: CASSATGNSNQPQHF.

The chain carries TRBV6-6 and TRBJ2-7, with unresolved D. The V end was cut by 5 bases, the J end by 6 bases, with 14 bases between. Germline-derived CDR1 and CDR2 are MNHNY and SVGAGI (reference sequence). This CDR3 contains 13 residues. The CDR3 sequence: CASSPTPWGEQYF. The CDR3 DNA follows: TGTGCCAGCAGTCCTACCCCCTGGGGCGAGCAGTACTTC.

This clone was counted a single time. The CDR3 is CASSQDDLYEQYF. The CDR3 DNA is TGTGCCAGCAGCCAAGATGATCTGTACGAGCAGTACTTC. The chain couples TRBV3-1 (or the pseudogene TRBV3-2) to TRBJ2-7; D is undetermined. The V and J ends lost 0 bases and 4 bases respectively, with 7 bases between them. CDR1 is LGHDT and CDR2 is YNNKEL in the germline V gene (reference sequence). The CDR3 extends over 13 amino acids.

This clone was recorded only once. This rearrangement joins TRBV5-6 to TRBJ1-1, with no clear D. Trimming took 5 bases from V and 0 from J, leaving 2 bases between them. Germline values: CDR1 SGHDT, CDR2 YYEEEE. This CDR3 contains 11 residues. The CDR3 loop reads CASSLNTEAFF. CDR3 nucleotides: TGTGCCAGCAGTTTGAACACTGAAGCTTTCTTT.

The chain uses TRBV30 and TRBJ1-2; 8 bases match TRBD1. Germline V gives CDR1 GTSNPN, CDR2 SVGIG (reference sequence). The CDR3 sequence is 13 residues long. With 7 bases clipped from V and 7 bases from J, the junction kept 11 bases outside the gene matches. This CDR3 is CALDREERSGYTF. The CDR3 region has the DNA TGTGCCTTGGACAGGGAGGAGCGAAGTGGCTACACCTTC.

The chain couples TRBV19 to TRBJ1-5; 8 positions match TRBD1. Germline V lookup: CDR1 LNHDA, CDR2 SQIVND (reference sequence). Losses at the gene ends were 1 base for V and 0 bases for J; bases not matched to a gene: 14. The CDR3 extends over 20 amino acids. In nucleotides, the CDR3 is TGTGCCAGTAGTATAGGGACAGGGCGTTGGGGACCACTTAGCAATCAGCCCCAGCATTTT. Translating it yields CASSIGTGRWGPLSNQPQHF.

The rearrangement links TRBV21-1 to TRBJ2-1; TRBD1, the table's D call, lacks a check against the DNA. TRBV21-1 constitutes a pseudogene. The CDR3 sequence is 17 residues long. The CDR3 spells CASGQAGPGFSYNEQFF. The CDR3 DNA reads as TGTGCCAGCGGACAGGCGGGGCCAGGGTTCTCCTACAATGAGCAGTTCTTC.

The chain is built from TRBV29-1 and TRBJ2-3; 7 nucleotides align to TRBD1. Germline lookup yields CDR1 SQVTM and CDR2 ANQGSEA. This CDR3 has 14 amino acids. J gave up 4 bases and V 2 bases, and 6 bases lay outside the gene matches. The CDR3 is CSVERQGSPDTQYF. For the CDR3, the DNA is TGCAGCGTTGAAAGACAGGGTAGTCCAGATACGCAGTATTTT.

The chain has TRBV28 and TRBJ2-7; no reliable D call. Germline V gene sequence: CDR1 MDHEN, CDR2 SYDVKM. The CDR3 has 12 residues. With 3 bases removed from V and 4 bases from J, the gap between germline ends came to 7 bases. The CDR3 DNA sequence: TGTGCCAGCAGTTTTGAGTTGTACGAGCAGTACTTC. This translates into CASSFELYEQYF.

For this clone: Other nucleotide sequences in the sample specify the same CDR3. The genes are TRBV18 and TRBJ2-5; no clear D. V shed 1 base and J shed 2 bases, with 5 bases lying between them. Germline V gene data show CDR1 as KGHSH and CDR2 as LQKENI. This CDR3 is built from 13 residues. The CDR3 loop reads CASSPQRQETQYF. The CDR3, as DNA: TGTGCCAGCTCACCACAACGGCAAGAGACCCAGTACTTC.

The V call is TRBV28, the J call TRBJ1-6, with 7 bases identical to TRBD1. Germline V gene data show CDR1 as MDHEN and CDR2 as SYDVKM. The CDR3 runs 15 residues. V shed 3 bases, J shed 9 bases, and the junction held 8 bases outside the gene matches. The CDR3 is CASSFRDSRGSPLHF. The CDR3 DNA reads TGTGCCAGCAGTTTCCGGGACAGCCGAGGTTCACCCCTCCACTTT.

This clone came up a few times. J is TRBJ1-2 and V is TRBV6-5; tentatively, D is TRBD1 (5 bases). CDR1 is MNHEY and CDR2 is SVGAGI in the germline V gene. The CDR3 sequence is 14 residues long. The germline V and J ends were trimmed by 0 bases and 2 bases, with 7 bases remaining between them. CDR3 DNA sequence: TGTGCCAGCAGTTACTCGCCAGGGAACTATGGCTACACCTTC. Protein: CASSYSPGNYGYTF.

This chain joins TRBV5-1 and TRBJ2-1; 9 bases agree with TRBD1. There are 15 residues in the CDR3. The J segment lost 8 bases and the V segment lost 6 bases, leaving 12 bases of the junction unmatched. Germline values: CDR1 SGHRS, CDR2 YFSETQ. The CDR3 coding sequence is TGCGCCAGCAAGGATCCGGGACAGGGTCTCTATGAGCAGTTCTTC. Translating it yields CASKDPGQGLYEQFF.

The J gene is TRBJ2-2, the V gene TRBV5-1; TRBD1 agrees at 7 bases. V was pared by 5 bases and J by 0 bases, with 7 bases of the junction left unmatched. This CDR3 is built from 16 residues. Germline values: CDR1 SGHRS, CDR2 YFSETQ. The CDR3 here is CASRTTGTANTGELFF. CDR3 bases: TGCGCCAGCAGGACTACCGGGACAGCGAACACCGGGGAGCTGTTTTTT.

The chain links TRBV19 to TRBJ1-2; D is uncertain. Trimming took 1 base from V and 2 from J, leaving 17 bases between them. From germline, CDR1 is LNHDA and CDR2 SQIVND (reference sequence). CDR3 size: 17 residues. The DNA of the CDR3 is TGTGCCAGTAGTATAGGTGACGGACTGACCGACAACTATGGCTACACCTTC. Encoded protein: CASSIGDGLTDNYGYTF.

The chain joins TRBV30 to TRBJ1-1; tentative D call: TRBD1 (5 bases). The CDR3 loop spans 12 amino acids. The V and J ends lost 1 base and 4 bases respectively, with 7 bases between them. CDR1 and CDR2 (germline): GTSNPN, SVGIG (reference sequence). The CDR3 region has the DNA TGTGCCTGGAGTGAGGGGAGCACTGAAGCTTTCTTT. Residues: CAWSEGSTEAFF.

The chain has TRBV20-1 and TRBJ2-2; 12 nucleotides line up with TRBD2. Germline V CDR1 and CDR2: DFQATT, SNEGSKA (reference sequence). The CDR3 is made up of 16 amino acids. Trimming cost V 3 bases and J 4 bases; bases outside gene matches: 6. CDR3 in amino acids: CSASPSGGAGTGELFF. CDR3 sequence (DNA): TGCAGTGCTAGTCCTAGCGGGGGGGCGGGCACCGGGGAGCTGTTTTTT.

The rearrangement uses TRBV18 and TRBJ2-2; weak D call: TRBD1 (6 bases). The CDR3 totals 19 residues. The V gene lost 3 bases and the J gene lost 1 base, with 21 bases spanning the gap. The germline V gene has CDR1 KGHSH and CDR2 LQKENI. In nucleotides, the CDR3 is TGTGCCAGCTCACCCTTCCTCCGGGACAAACTTCTGAACACCGGGGAGCTGTTTTTT. Translation: CASSPFLRDKLLNTGELFF.

The V call is TRBV4-3, the J call TRBJ1-6, with 8 bases that match TRBD1. Trimming took 4 bases from V and 13 from J; bases not matched to a gene: 3. The CDR3 sequence is 12 residues long. Germline assignment: CDR1 LGHNA and CDR2 YSLEER. CDR3 in amino acids: CASSRTGLPLHF. The CDR3 bases are TGCGCCAGCAGCCGGACAGGGTTGCCCCTCCACTTT.

V is TRBV6-5 and J is TRBJ1-1, with 9 bases lining up with TRBD1. The CDR3 has 13 amino acids. Germline trimming cut 9 bases from V and 5 bases from J; bases unmatched to any gene: 7. Germline CDR1 is MNHEY and CDR2 is SVGAGI. The CDR3 nucleotides read TGTGCCAGTAACAGGGGGCGCGGTACTGAAGCTTTCTTT. Encoded protein: CASNRGRGTEAFF.